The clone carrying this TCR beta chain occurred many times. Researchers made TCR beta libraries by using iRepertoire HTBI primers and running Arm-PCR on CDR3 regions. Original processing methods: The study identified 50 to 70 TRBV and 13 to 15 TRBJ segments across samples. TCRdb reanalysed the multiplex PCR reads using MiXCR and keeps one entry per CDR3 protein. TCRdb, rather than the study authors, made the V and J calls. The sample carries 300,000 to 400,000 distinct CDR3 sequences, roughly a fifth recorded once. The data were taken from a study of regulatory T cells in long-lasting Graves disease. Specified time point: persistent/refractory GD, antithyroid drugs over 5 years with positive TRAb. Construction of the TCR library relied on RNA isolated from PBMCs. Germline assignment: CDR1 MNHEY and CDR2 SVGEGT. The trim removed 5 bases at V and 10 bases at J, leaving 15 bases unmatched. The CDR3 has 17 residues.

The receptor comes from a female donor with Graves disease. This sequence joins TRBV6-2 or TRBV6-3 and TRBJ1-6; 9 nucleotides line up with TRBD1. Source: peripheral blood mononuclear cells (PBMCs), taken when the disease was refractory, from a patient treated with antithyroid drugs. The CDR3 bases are TGTGCCAGCAGTGAAAGGGGGAGATGGGACAGGGAATCACCCCTCCACTTT. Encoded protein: CASSERGRWDRESPLHF.